The source of this T cell receptor beta chain is a study of blood T cells in healthy people across ages. Whole-study context: Per every two T cells, about one barcoded beta molecule was captured by template switching.

A second roughly 6 to 11 cycle PCR used barcoded and J-beta primers. One entry per CDR3 protein, called by TCRdb with MiXCR from the 5' RACE reads. The table includes some 930,000 distinct CDR3 sequences, just under 30% detected once. The CDR3 is made up of 15 amino acids. CDR1 SQVTM and CDR2 ANQGSEA come from the germline V gene. Between the trimmed V and J ends, which lost 5 bases and 0 bases, there was a span of 16 bases. Another study also made use of these data, one on T cells of mothers and their children. That report notes: Clones that were microchimeric and persistent were not detected among T cells.

The origin of this receptor is a woman aged 40 to 50 in good health. V and J are TRBV29-1 and TRBJ1-1, with a tentative D call TRBD1 (5 bases). The sequenced material came from blood. CDR3 DNA: TGCAGCGTTTTACAGGAGGAGGGAATGAACACTGAAGCTTTCTTT. This encodes CSVLQEEGMNTEAFF.